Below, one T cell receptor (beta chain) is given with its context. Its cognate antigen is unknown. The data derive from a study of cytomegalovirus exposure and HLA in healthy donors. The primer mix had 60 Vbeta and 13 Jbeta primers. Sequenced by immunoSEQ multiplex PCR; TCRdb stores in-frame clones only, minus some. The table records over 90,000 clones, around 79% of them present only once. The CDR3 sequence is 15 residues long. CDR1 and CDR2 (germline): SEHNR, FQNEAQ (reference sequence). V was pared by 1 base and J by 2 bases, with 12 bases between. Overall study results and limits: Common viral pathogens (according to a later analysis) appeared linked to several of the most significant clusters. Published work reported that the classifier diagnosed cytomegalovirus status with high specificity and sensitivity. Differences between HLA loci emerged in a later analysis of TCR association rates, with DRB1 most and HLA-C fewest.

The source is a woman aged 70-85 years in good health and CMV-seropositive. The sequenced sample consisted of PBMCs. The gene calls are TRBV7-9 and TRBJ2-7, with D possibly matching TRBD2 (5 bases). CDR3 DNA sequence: TGTGCCAGCAGCTTAGTGGGCCAGCGGACCTACGAGCAGTACTTC. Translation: CASSLVGQRTYEQYF.